One sample yielded the 21 T cell receptor beta chains listed below, sequenced in a study of OX40 agonist ivuxolimab in advanced cancers. Using immunoSEQ multiplex PCR, the repertoire was profiled, and TCRdb retains in-frame clones only, with some absent. The profile covers roughly 53,000 clones, with over 90% appearing a single time and 18% taken by the ten largest. Sequences were derived from CD4+ or CD8+ T cells sorted from blood, sampled in a trial of the OX40 agonist ivuxolimab. The receptors here all came from an adult with an advanced solid tumor such as melanoma, head and neck, liver or kidney cancer.

This clone occurred once. Germline and junction disagree at one end, which may indicate a read error. The chain uses TRBV9 and TRBJ2-1; 7 bases fit TRBD1. The CDR3 totals 15 residues. The germline CDR1 and CDR2 sequences are SGDLS and YYNGEE. The DNA of the CDR3 is TGTGCCAGCAGCGTAGCTATGGACAGGCGAAATGAACAGTTCTTC. This translates into CASSVAMDRRNEQFF.

This chain connects TRBV6-5 to TRBJ2-7; 7 nucleotides agree with TRBD2. CDR1 MNHEY and CDR2 SVGAGI come from the germline V gene. The CDR3 length is 15 residues. Trimming at V came to 7 bases and at J to 3 bases, leaving 12 bases not matched to a gene. The CDR3 spells CASILWREGRYEQYF. The CDR3 DNA reads as TGTGCCAGCATCCTCTGGAGGGAGGGCCGCTACGAGCAGTACTTC.

The V call is TRBV9, the J call TRBJ2-3; D gene ambiguous. CDR1 SGDLS and CDR2 YYNGEE come from the germline V gene. The CDR3 totals 16 residues. Deletions cut 3 bases from V and 2 bases from J, with 16 bases between. The CDR3: CASSAWTPRTTDTQYF. DNA of the CDR3: TGTGCCAGCAGCGCATGGACCCCCAGGACCACAGATACGCAGTATTTT.

This chain links TRBV9 with TRBJ2-3, with 10 bases matching TRBD2. There are 15 residues in the CDR3. V was clipped by 5 bases and J by 4 bases; unmatched bases: 7. Germline V gene sequence: CDR1 SGDLS, CDR2 YYNGEE. This chain's CDR3 is CASSGGTSVADTQYF. The CDR3 DNA reads TGTGCCAGCAGTGGCGGGACTAGCGTTGCAGATACGCAGTATTTT.

This rearrangement joins TRBV27 to TRBJ2-2, with 11 positions matching TRBD2. After removal of 7 bases from V and 6 bases from J, the junction contained 4 bases not matched to a gene. The CDR3 consists of 14 residues. Germline V gene sequence: CDR1 MNHEY, CDR2 SMNVEV (reference sequence). In nucleotides, the CDR3 is TGTGCCAGCATCGGACTAGCGGGCGCCGGGGAGCTGTTTTTT. This encodes CASIGLAGAGELFF.

In its sample, this clone ranks as medium-sized. The V and J genes are TRBV7-9 and TRBJ1-2, with D perhaps matching TRBD1 (5 bases). This CDR3 comprises 12 residues. V was clipped by 4 bases and J by 4 bases, with 7 bases between them. CDR1 and CDR2 (germline): SEHNR, FQNEAQ (reference sequence). The CDR3 coding sequence is TGTGCCAGCAGCTCGGACATCTATGGCTACACCTTC. This translates into CASSSDIYGYTF.

This chain links TRBV5-4 with TRBJ1-2; no definite D call. V was trimmed by 10 bases and J by 3 bases, leaving 13 bases between them. The CDR3 has 12 amino acids. CDR1 and CDR2 from the germline V gene are SGHNT and YYREEE (reference sequence). This CDR3 reads CAGHSGDYGYTF. CDR3 nucleotides: TGTGCCGGGCATTCCGGCGACTATGGCTACACCTTC.

The genes are TRBV27 and TRBJ2-3; TRBD1 aligns across 8 bases. Germline V gene lookup returns CDR1 MNHEY and CDR2 SMNVEV (reference sequence). CDR3 size: 17 residues. With 3 bases clipped from V and 2 bases from J, the junction kept 10 bases outside the gene matches. The CDR3: CASSFLNPTGDTDTQYF. DNA of the CDR3: TGTGCCAGCAGTTTCCTCAACCCGACAGGGGACACAGATACGCAGTATTTT.

This sequence joins TRBV28 and TRBJ1-2; unclear D gene. Germline assignment: CDR1 MDHEN and CDR2 SYDVKM. V was clipped by 4 bases and J by 6 bases, with 15 bases between them. There are 14 residues in the CDR3. DNA of the CDR3: TGTGCCAGCAGTTCTCCGAACGACATAAATGGCTACACCTTC. This translates into CASSSPNDINGYTF.

The chain employs TRBV2 and TRBJ2-4; D remains unclear. Trimming shortened V by 7 bases and J by 0 bases, and 10 bases separated the two germline ends. The germline V gene encodes CDR1 SNHLY and CDR2 FYNNEI. CDR3 length equals 14 residues. CDR3 coding DNA: TGTGCCAGCAAGGCCAGACTAGCCAAAAACATTCAGTACTTC. Protein product: CASKARLAKNIQYF.

In this sample, this clone turned up once. The genes are TRBV9 and TRBJ1-3, with D possibly TRBD1 on 6 matching bases. Germline-derived CDR1 and CDR2 are SGDLS and YYNGEE. V was cut by 0 bases and J by 2 bases, with 9 bases left in between. The CDR3 is made up of 15 amino acids. The CDR3 is CASSVGGAAGNTIYF. The CDR3 coding sequence is TGTGCCAGCAGCGTAGGGGGGGCTGCTGGAAACACCATATATTTT. Based on the CDR3 plus reference TRBV9 and TRBJ1-3, the full variable domain is DSGVTQTPKHLITATGQRVTLRCSPRSGDLSVYWYQQSLDQGLQFLIQYYNGEERAKGNILERFSAQQFPDLHSELNLSSLELGDSALYFCASSVGGAAGNTIYFGEGSWLTVV.

This chain connects TRBV2 to TRBJ1-1; the D is unclear. The germline V gene encodes CDR1 SNHLY and CDR2 FYNNEI. The CDR3 contains 16 residues. V was clipped by 1 base and J by 2 bases, with 14 bases between them. The CDR3 spells CASSEGPTNVNTEAFF. The CDR3 nucleotides read TGTGCCAGCAGTGAAGGGCCGACAAACGTAAACACTGAAGCTTTCTTT.

This clone was counted a few times. The chain's CDR3 is CASRYESTEAFF. The DNA of the CDR3 is TGTGCCAGCAGGTATGAAAGCACTGAAGCTTTCTTT. The chain is built from TRBV28 and TRBJ1-1; D is uncertain. The germline V and J ends were trimmed by 6 bases and 4 bases, with 9 bases remaining between them. The length of the CDR3 is 12 residues. The V gene's germline CDR1 is MDHEN and CDR2 SYDVKM.

CDR3 bases: TGTGCCAGCAGTTACGGGACAGGGGTGGCCCAGTACTTC. As protein: CASSYGTGVAQYF. The gene calls are TRBV6-5 and TRBJ2-5; the match to TRBD1 covers 10 bases. CDR3 length: 13 residues. The V gene end was trimmed by 2 bases and the J gene end by 9 bases; junction bases not matched to a gene: 3. The V gene's germline CDR1 is MNHEY and CDR2 SVGAGI.

The chain recombines TRBV7-2 with TRBJ2-3, with TRBD2 matching 9 bases. V lost 2 bases to trimming and J lost 0 bases; unmatched junction nucleotides: 12. This CDR3 is built from 19 residues. Germline lookup yields CDR1 SGHTA and CDR2 FQGNSA. CDR3 residues: CASSLRLPYSGSSTDTQYF. CDR3 nucleotide sequence: TGTGCCAGCAGCTTAAGGCTACCATATAGCGGGAGTAGCACAGATACGCAGTATTTT.

The rearrangement links TRBV10-3 to TRBJ2-5; a weak D match, TRBD2 (6 bases). V lost 4 bases and J lost 2, with 8 bases in between. There are 13 residues in the CDR3. Per the germline V gene, CDR1 is ENHRY and CDR2 is SYGVKD. For the CDR3, the DNA is TGTGCCATCAGTGGACTAGTACAAGAGACCCAGTACTTC. Residues: CAISGLVQETQYF.

CDR3 sequence reads: CASRDRGIDTQYF. CDR3 coding DNA: TGTGCCAGCCGGGACAGGGGAATAGATACGCAGTATTTT. The chain combines TRBV2 with TRBJ2-3, with 10 bases matching TRBD1. V lost 8 bases, J lost 5 bases, and 4 bases stayed unmatched. This CDR3 spans 13 amino acids. Germline-derived CDR1 and CDR2 are SNHLY and FYNNEI.

This chain connects TRBV27 to TRBJ2-7; D might be TRBD1 or TRBD2, each matching 6 bases. The CDR3 loop spans 13 amino acids. V was trimmed by 5 bases and J by 7 bases, leaving 15 bases between them. Germline lookup yields CDR1 MNHEY and CDR2 SMNVEV (reference sequence). CDR3: CASSLLEGGEQYF. The CDR3 region has the DNA TGTGCCAGCAGTCTCCTGGAAGGGGGGGAGCAGTACTTC.

The chain is built from TRBV23-1 and TRBJ2-6; maybe TRBD1 (5 bases). TRBV23-1 is filed as an ORF, its function uncertain. V lost 0 bases, J lost 0 bases, and 12 bases lay in between. CDR3 size: 18 residues. CDR3 sequence reads: CASSQSPSRVSGANVLTF. DNA for the CDR3: TGCGCCAGCAGTCAATCTCCCAGCAGGGTCTCTGGGGCCAACGTCCTGACTTTC.

The chain couples TRBV6-5 to TRBJ1-2; the D is unclear. Trimming took 4 bases from V and 6 from J, leaving 18 bases between them. Germline values: CDR1 MNHEY, CDR2 SVGAGI. CDR3 length equals 15 residues. In nucleotides, the CDR3 is TGTGCCAGCAGTTTTCATCAGGCTGATAGGAATGGCTACACCTTC. This translates into CASSFHQADRNGYTF.

This clone has a handful of counts. The identical CDR3 is also encoded by other nucleotide sequences in the sample. V is TRBV9 and J is TRBJ2-2; D remains ambiguous. CDR3 length: 12 amino acids. CDR1 and CDR2 (germline): SGDLS, YYNGEE. Deletions cut 2 bases from V and 2 bases from J, with 1 base between. The CDR3 sequence is CASSVNTGELFF. The CDR3 DNA sequence: TGTGCCAGCAGCGTTAACACCGGGGAGCTGTTTTTT.